Presented here are 24 T cell receptor beta chains from one specimen sequenced in a study of shared clonotypes between healthy human individuals. The table came from immunoSEQ multiplex PCR; TCRdb's copy has only in-frame clones and leaves some out. The sample shows around 500,000 clones, around 80% of them seen only once. Sequencing input: PBMCs. The receptors were sampled from a woman aged 40 to 50 in good health. Some clones in this sample may be carry-over from other donors' samples.

The chain employs TRBV5-4 and TRBJ2-7, with D unresolved. The germline CDR1 and CDR2 sequences are SGHNT and YYREEE (reference sequence). The CDR3 runs to 14 residues. V was cut by 4 bases and J by 6 bases, with 17 bases left in between. In DNA, the CDR3 is TGTGCCAGCAGCCCCGTGGGTCAGACGGGCGAGCAGTACTTC. This translates into CASSPVGQTGEQYF. The whole variable domain, remainder taken from reference TRBV5-4 and TRBJ2-7, is ETGVTQSPTHLIKTRGQQVTLRCSSQSGHNTVSWYQQALGQGPQFIFQYYREEENGRGNFPPRFSGLQFPNYSSELNVNALELDDSALYLCASSPVGQTGEQYFGPGTRLTVT.

The chain couples TRBV27 to TRBJ2-1, with D possibly called TRBD1 or TRBD2 (5 bases each). The CDR3 covers 14 residues. Germline V gene data show CDR1 as MNHEY and CDR2 as SMNVEV (reference sequence). The V gene lost 2 bases and the J gene lost 4 bases, with 9 bases spanning the gap. This CDR3 reads CASSLGGPYNEQFF. The CDR3 DNA is TGTGCCAGCAGTTTAGGGGGACCATACAATGAGCAGTTCTTC.

The gene calls are TRBV7-2 and TRBJ2-7; TRBD1 agrees at 7 bases. CDR1 is SGHTA and CDR2 is FQGNSA in the germline V gene. V lost 1 base to trimming and J lost 5 bases; unmatched junction nucleotides: 5. This CDR3 is built from 14 residues. CDR3 bases: TGTGCCAGCAGCTTAGGACAGGGCGTCAACGAGCAGTACTTC. Translated, it gives CASSLGQGVNEQYF.

The CDR3 nucleotides are TGTGCCATCAGTGCGACTAGCGGGGCGGGCACAGATACGCAGTATTTT. This codes for CAISATSGAGTDTQYF. The chain is built from TRBV10-3 and TRBJ2-3, with TRBD2 identical over 11 bases. Trimming cost V 4 bases and J 1 base; bases outside gene matches: 4. The germline V gene has CDR1 ENHRY and CDR2 SYGVKD. This CDR3 has 16 residues.

The CDR3 coding sequence is TGTGCCAGCTCCTCGCCGACAACAGGCTCCTACAATGAGCAGTTCTTC. It codes for CASSSPTTGSYNEQFF. The rearrangement uses TRBV18 and TRBJ2-1; possible D gene TRBD1, 5 bases. This CDR3 comprises 16 residues. Trimming stripped 6 bases from V and 0 bases from J, with 15 bases between. Germline V gene lookup returns CDR1 KGHSH and CDR2 LQKENI. Drawing the rest from reference TRBV18 and TRBJ2-1, the complete variable domain is NAGVMQNPRHLVRRRGQEARLRCSPMKGHSHVYWYRQLPEEGLKFMVYLQKENIIDESGMPKERFSAEFPKEGPSILRIQQVVRGDSAAYFCASSSPTTGSYNEQFFGPGTRLTVL.

The rearrangement uses TRBV29-1 and TRBJ2-6; D is unresolved. Germline loops: CDR1 SQVTM, CDR2 ANQGSEA. Trimming stripped 3 bases from V and 4 bases from J, with 4 bases between. The CDR3 runs 12 residues. The CDR3 DNA reads TGCAGCGTTGATACCGGGGCCAACGTCCTGACTTTC. As protein: CSVDTGANVLTF.

This clone was detected once. V usage is TRBV6-1 and J usage is TRBJ2-1; tentatively, D is TRBD2 (6 bases). Trimming pared 4 bases from V and 0 bases from J, leaving 16 bases between. The CDR3 loop spans 17 amino acids. Germline V lookup: CDR1 MNHNS, CDR2 SASEGT. CDR3 in DNA: TGTGCCAGCAGTGTGGTGGGAGGACCGAGCTCCTACAATGAGCAGTTCTTC. Its translation is CASSVVGGPSSYNEQFF.

The V call is TRBV18, the J call TRBJ2-1; 9 bases are a match to TRBD2. Germline values: CDR1 KGHSH, CDR2 LQKENI. The CDR3 consists of 18 residues. Trimming removed 1 base from V and 4 bases from J; junction bases left unmatched: 11. The CDR3 protein is CASSPLLSRREGYNEQFF. The CDR3 region has the DNA TGTGCCAGCTCACCACTACTATCTAGGCGGGAGGGTTACAATGAGCAGTTCTTC.

CDR3 bases: TGTGCCAGCAGCGCCGGGACTAGCGCGGGCCACGAGCAGTACTTC. This sequence encodes CASSAGTSAGHEQYF. This rearrangement joins TRBV7-9 to TRBJ2-7, with TRBD2 matching over 10 bases. Germline CDR1 reads SEHNR; CDR2 reads FQNEAQ (reference sequence). The CDR3 sequence is 15 residues long. The V and J ends lost 5 bases and 5 bases, in that order; junction bases with no gene match: 9.

The chain combines TRBV29-1 with TRBJ1-6, with D uncertain. Trimming cost V 5 bases and J 6 bases, with 17 bases left between them. CDR3 size: 15 residues. The germline V gene encodes CDR1 SQVTM and CDR2 ANQGSEA. CDR3 sequence reads: CSVRDSTFPNSPLHF. The DNA of the CDR3 is TGCAGCGTTAGGGATTCAACCTTTCCTAATTCACCCCTCCACTTT. Together with reference TRBV29-1 and TRBJ1-6, the CDR3 gives the full variable domain: SAVISQKPSRDICQRGTSLTIQCQVDSQVTMMFWYRQQPGQSLTLIATANQGSEATYESGFVIDKFPISRPNLTFSTLTVSNMSPEDSSIYLCSVRDSTFPNSPLHFGNGTRLTVT.

This sequence joins TRBV28 and TRBJ1-4, with TRBD1 as a possible D gene (6 bases). Deletions cut 8 bases from V and 3 bases from J, with 10 bases between. CDR1 and CDR2 from the germline V gene are MDHEN and SYDVKM. The CDR3 totals 13 residues. This CDR3 is CASDGQPNEKLFF. Written as DNA, the CDR3 is TGTGCCAGCGACGGACAGCCTAATGAAAAACTGTTTTTT.

CDR3 nucleotide sequence: TGTGCCAGCAGTCCGGGAACATCCTTCTCCTACGAGCAGTACTTC. It codes for CASSPGTSFSYEQYF. This chain uses TRBV6-6 with TRBJ2-7; D might be TRBD2 (5 bases). CDR3 length: 15 residues. With 5 bases removed from V and 0 bases from J, the gap between germline ends came to 14 bases. The germline V gene has CDR1 MNHNY and CDR2 SVGAGI (reference sequence).

The chain carries TRBV10-3 and TRBJ2-7; 10 nucleotides align to TRBD1. The CDR3 has 14 amino acids. The V and J ends lost 3 bases and 3 bases, in that order; junction bases with no gene match: 2. CDR1 and CDR2 from the germline V gene are ENHRY and SYGVKD. In DNA form, the CDR3 reads TGTGCCATCAGTGAAAGGGACAGGGGCTACGAGCAGTACTTC. Its protein product is CAISERDRGYEQYF.

The CDR3 loop is CASSFLRYSPYEQYF. CDR3 sequence (DNA): TGTGCCAGCAGTTTCCTCCGCTACTCACCCTACGAGCAGTACTTC. The chain recombines TRBV7-1 with TRBJ2-5; no clear D gene. The J call may be mistaken, given a closer DNA end match to TRBJ2-7. TRBV7-1 is designated an ORF whose function remains uncertain. This CDR3 region has 15 residues.

This clone showed up just a few times. The chain combines TRBV29-1 with TRBJ2-1; 9 bases map to TRBD2. Germline V gene sequence: CDR1 SQVTM, CDR2 ANQGSEA. The CDR3 consists of 16 residues. Unmatched junction bases numbered 7, after V lost 0 bases and J lost 4 bases. CDR3 DNA sequence: TGCAGCGTTGAAGACGCGGCTAGCGGGACTTACAATGAGCAGTTCTTC. It yields the protein CSVEDAASGTYNEQFF.

About this clone itself: A read error may account for a junction end that differs from germline. This chain joins TRBV30 and TRBJ2-6; tentatively, D is TRBD1 or TRBD2 (6 bases each). From germline, CDR1 is GTSNPN and CDR2 SVGIG (reference sequence). The CDR3 contains 12 residues. The CDR3 DNA reads as TGTGCCTGCTCTGGGGGGCCCACCTTCCCCGCTTTC. This gives the protein CACSGGPTFPAF.

A single count supports this clone. The V gene is TRBV19, the J gene TRBJ2-3, with a possible D match to TRBD2 (5 bases). V gave up 8 bases and J gave up 0 bases, with 12 bases separating them. The germline gives CDR1 LNHDA, CDR2 SQIVND (reference sequence). The CDR3 length is 14 residues. CDR3 region: CASGARGSTDTQYF. The CDR3 nucleotides are TGTGCCAGTGGAGCCCGGGGTAGCACAGATACGCAGTATTTT.

The rearrangement uses TRBV28 and TRBJ1-5; TRBD1 matches 7 bases. The CDR3 spans 15 residues. CDR1 and CDR2 (germline): MDHEN, SYDVKM. J gave up 6 bases and V 2 bases, and 7 bases lay outside the gene matches. The CDR3 loop is CASSLRGQIGQPQHF. Here the CDR3 DNA reads TGTGCCAGCAGTTTACGGGGACAGATCGGTCAGCCCCAGCATTTT.

This clone appeared a few times. The chain carries TRBV5-1 and TRBJ2-7, with a possible D match to TRBD1 (6 bases). The CDR3 consists of 15 residues. Germline assignment: CDR1 SGHRS and CDR2 YFSETQ. V lost 0 bases and J 6 bases, leaving 16 bases between the germline ends. CDR3 amino acids: CASSLEGRGGREQYF. The DNA of the CDR3 is TGCGCCAGCAGCTTGGAGGGCAGAGGGGGACGCGAGCAGTACTTC.

This clone was detected only a few times. This may be a read error, as it is one base from a much larger clone. Additional DNA sequences in this sample encode the identical CDR3. The chain has TRBV6-5 and TRBJ2-2; 7 positions agree with TRBD1. V lost 7 bases, J lost 7 bases, and 9 bases stayed unmatched. CDR1 is MNHEY and CDR2 is SVGAGI in the germline V gene. The CDR3 totals 14 residues. The CDR3 here is CASTPDRASGELFF. The CDR3 DNA sequence: TGTGCCAGCACCCCTGACAGGGCCAGCGGGGAGCTGTTTTTT.

This chain links TRBV7-2 with TRBJ2-2; possibly TRBD2 for D (6 bases). The germline CDR1 and CDR2 sequences are SGHTA and FQGNSA. The V end lost 8 bases, the J end lost 4 bases, and 14 bases lay between the germline ends. This CDR3 contains 14 residues. The CDR3 sequence is CASGEAGFTGELFF. The DNA for the CDR3 is TGTGCCAGCGGGGAAGCGGGTTTCACCGGGGAGCTGTTTTTT.

This clone was recorded a few times. The chain recombines TRBV5-1 with TRBJ2-2; possibly TRBD2 for D (5 bases). CDR1 is SGHRS, CDR2 YFSETQ, per germline. This CDR3 contains 15 residues. V was pared by 0 bases and J by 5 bases, with 11 bases between. CDR3 region: CASSLEGGRTGELFF. CDR3 coding DNA: TGCGCCAGCAGCTTGGAAGGAGGACGGACCGGGGAGCTGTTTTTT.

With regard to this clone: The identical CDR3 is also encoded by other nucleotide sequences in the sample. The genes are TRBV18 and TRBJ2-3, with a weak D call TRBD1 (5 bases). CDR3 length equals 14 residues. V was pared by 3 bases and J by 3 bases, with 10 bases between. The germline gives CDR1 KGHSH, CDR2 LQKENI. CDR3 residues: CASSPDTRTDTQYF. The CDR3 bases are TGTGCCAGCTCACCGGACACGAGGACAGATACGCAGTATTTT.

This chain connects TRBV7-2 to TRBJ2-4; D might be TRBD2 (7 bases). Deletions cut 5 bases from V and 0 bases from J, with 14 bases between. The germline V gene has CDR1 SGHTA and CDR2 FQGNSA. The CDR3 is made up of 16 amino acids. CDR3 DNA sequence: TGTGCCAGCAGCCCGAGGGGGGGCCTAGCCAAAAACATTCAGTACTTC. It is translated as CASSPRGGLAKNIQYF.